One sample yielded the 18 T cell receptor beta chains listed below, sequenced in a study of cytomegalovirus exposure and HLA in healthy donors. Produced via immunoSEQ multiplex PCR; TCRdb's table is partial and in-frame only. Of more than 95,000 clones in the sample, 86% were seen once. The specimen sequenced was PBMCs. These receptors came from a man younger than 30 in good health and CMV-seronegative.

The chain employs TRBV4-2 and TRBJ2-3; 7 bases line up with TRBD2. The CDR3 has 19 amino acids. Germline V gene data show CDR1 as LGHNA and CDR2 as YNFKEQ. V was clipped by 0 bases and J by 0 bases; unmatched bases: 12. CDR3 loop: CASSQDFTLASSSTDTQYF. The CDR3 bases are TGTGCCAGCAGCCAAGATTTCACACTAGCGAGCTCTAGCACAGATACGCAGTATTTT.

The V call is TRBV6-5, the J call TRBJ2-7, with 10 nucleotides matching TRBD2. Germline CDR1 MNHEY, CDR2 SVGAGI. The CDR3 totals 14 residues. V lost 2 bases, J lost 4 bases, and 2 bases stayed unmatched. The CDR3 coding sequence is TGTGCCAGCAGTTACACTAGCGGGATGTACGAGCAGTACTTC. Protein product: CASSYTSGMYEQYF.

The chain links TRBV5-1 to TRBJ2-1; 13 bases are a match to TRBD2. The CDR3 has 15 residues. V dropped 0 bases and J dropped 7; count of bases not matched to a gene: 1. CDR1 and CDR2 from the germline V gene are SGHRS and YFSETQ. The DNA for the CDR3 is TGCGCCAGCAGCTTGGAGACTAGCGGGGGGAATGAGCAGTTCTTC. It translates to CASSLETSGGNEQFF.

The rearrangement uses TRBV9 and TRBJ2-2, with D perhaps TRBD2 (6 bases). The germline gives CDR1 SGDLS, CDR2 YYNGEE. The CDR3 runs 15 residues. Deletions cut 0 bases from V and 2 bases from J, with 8 bases between. CDR3 sequence: CASSVVADNTGELFF. CDR3 nucleotide sequence: TGTGCCAGCAGCGTAGTAGCGGATAACACCGGGGAGCTGTTTTTT.

This clone showed up just a few times. V gene TRBV15 combines with J gene TRBJ1-4; D remains unclear. CDR3 length: 16 amino acids. Trimming took 4 bases from V and 7 from J, leaving 19 bases between them. Germline V gives CDR1 LNHNV, CDR2 YYDKDF (reference sequence). CDR3 bases: TGTGCCACCAGCAAAGACAACGTGCAGGTCGCTGAAAAACTGTTTTTT. As protein: CATSKDNVQVAEKLFF.

The chain combines TRBV6-1 with TRBJ1-5; 8 bases align to TRBD1. J gave up 1 base and V 4 bases, and 3 bases lay outside the gene matches. CDR1 is MNHNS and CDR2 is SASEGT in the germline V gene. The CDR3 length is 15 residues. The CDR3 sequence is CASSGRTGSNQPQHF. CDR3 nucleotides: TGTGCCAGCAGTGGACGGACAGGGAGCAATCAGCCCCAGCATTTT.

The chain recombines TRBV15 with TRBJ2-3; possible D gene TRBD2, 6 bases. The V end lost 3 bases, the J end lost 2 bases, and 15 bases lay between the germline ends. CDR1 LNHNV and CDR2 YYDKDF come from the germline V gene (reference sequence). The CDR3 is 16 amino acids. In DNA, the CDR3 is TGTGCCACCAGCAGCACAACGGGACTCCTCACAGATACGCAGTATTTT. It codes for CATSSTTGLLTDTQYF.

The chain has TRBV2 and TRBJ2-5; possible D gene TRBD2, 6 bases. Trimming pared 4 bases from V and 5 bases from J, leaving 8 bases between. The V gene's germline CDR1 is SNHLY and CDR2 FYNNEI. CDR3 length: 12 residues. CDR3 sequence reads: CASSVTSETQYF. CDR3 coding DNA: TGTGCCAGCAGTGTGACTAGTGAGACCCAGTACTTC.

This chain links TRBV6-1 with TRBJ2-7; 8 bases are shared with TRBD2. The CDR3 is 16 amino acids. CDR1 and CDR2 from the germline V gene are MNHNS and SASEGT. V gave up 1 base and J gave up 6 bases; unmatched junction bases: 11. The CDR3 DNA reads TGTGCCAGCAGTGAAGGATCCAGCGGGAGTCTCAGCGAGCAGTACTTC. Translating gives CASSEGSSGSLSEQYF.

The chain recombines TRBV10-3 with TRBJ2-1; TRBD2 agrees at 14 bases. J lost 7 bases, V lost 0 bases, and 5 bases had no gene match. Germline V lookup: CDR1 ENHRY, CDR2 SYGVKD. This CDR3 contains 17 residues. The CDR3 bases are TGTGCCATCAGTGAGTCTGGTCGGACTAGCGGGAGGAATGAGCAGTTCTTC. Translation: CAISESGRTSGRNEQFF.

The chain recombines TRBV30 with TRBJ1-4; tentatively, D is TRBD1 (5 bases). The germline V gene encodes CDR1 GTSNPN and CDR2 SVGIG (reference sequence). V dropped 2 bases and J dropped 6 bases, with 10 bases sitting between them. This CDR3 has 13 amino acids. The CDR3 DNA follows: TGTGCCTGGAGTAATGTCAGGGATGAAAAACTGTTTTTT. Protein product: CAWSNVRDEKLFF.

The rearrangement links TRBV29-1 to TRBJ2-1, with a tentative D call TRBD1 (6 bases). The V and J ends lost 4 bases and 9 bases respectively, with 16 bases between them. Germline values: CDR1 SQVTM, CDR2 ANQGSEA. The CDR3 is made up of 13 amino acids. CDR3 region: CSVGPQGFAEQFF. As DNA, the CDR3 is TGCAGCGTTGGTCCTCAGGGGTTCGCTGAGCAGTTCTTC.

V gene TRBV6-1 combines with J gene TRBJ2-5; possibly TRBD2 for D (7 bases). The CDR3 totals 17 residues. Germline-derived CDR1 and CDR2 are MNHNS and SASEGT. V gave up 0 bases and J gave up 4 bases, with 18 bases separating them. Written as DNA, the CDR3 is TGTGCCAGCAGTGAAGCGCCGAGGGGGGGCCGAATAGAGACCCAGTACTTC. The encoded protein is CASSEAPRGGRIETQYF.

This chain joins TRBV19 and TRBJ1-1; 7 positions agree with TRBD1. This CDR3 is built from 16 residues. V gave up 1 base and J gave up 1 base; unmatched junction bases: 6. Germline V lookup: CDR1 LNHDA, CDR2 SQIVND (reference sequence). The CDR3 loop is CASSIARDRANTEAFF. In DNA form, the CDR3 reads TGTGCCAGTAGTATAGCAAGAGACAGGGCGAACACTGAAGCTTTCTTT.

This chain links TRBV7-8 with TRBJ2-3; 13 bases agree with TRBD2. The CDR3 consists of 16 residues. Germline V gene data show CDR1 as SGHVS and CDR2 as FQNEAQ. Germline trimming cut 4 bases from V and 5 bases from J; bases unmatched to any gene: 6. The CDR3 region is CASSSLAGGPGDTQYF. The DNA of the CDR3 is TGTGCCAGCAGCTCACTAGCGGGAGGGCCAGGAGATACGCAGTATTTT.

The J gene is TRBJ2-7, the V gene TRBV4-1; 7 positions agree with TRBD1. From germline, CDR1 is MGHRA and CDR2 YSYEKL. V was clipped by 3 bases and J by 2 bases; unmatched bases: 7. The CDR3 runs 15 residues. CDR3 protein: CASSHADREAYEQYF. The CDR3 DNA reads TGCGCCAGCAGCCATGCAGACAGGGAAGCCTACGAGCAGTACTTC.

For this clone: Within the sample, other DNA sequences also encode this same CDR3. V usage is TRBV28 and J usage is TRBJ1-2; weak D call: TRBD1 (6 bases). Trimming shortened V by 6 bases and J by 1 base, and 9 bases separated the two germline ends. The CDR3 is 13 residues long. Germline assignment: CDR1 MDHEN and CDR2 SYDVKM. CDR3 loop: CASSSQGNYGYTF. The CDR3 bases are TGTGCCAGCAGCTCACAGGGTAACTATGGCTACACCTTC.

The J gene is TRBJ1-5, the V gene TRBV5-1; D is perhaps TRBD1 (5 bases). The CDR3 extends over 15 amino acids. The V gene's germline CDR1 is SGHRS and CDR2 YFSETQ. Trimming cost V 0 bases and J 6 bases, with 13 bases left between them. The CDR3 nucleotides read TGCGCCAGCAGCTTGGATGGGGCCCAGGGTCAGCCCCAGCATTTT. It encodes CASSLDGAQGQPQHF.